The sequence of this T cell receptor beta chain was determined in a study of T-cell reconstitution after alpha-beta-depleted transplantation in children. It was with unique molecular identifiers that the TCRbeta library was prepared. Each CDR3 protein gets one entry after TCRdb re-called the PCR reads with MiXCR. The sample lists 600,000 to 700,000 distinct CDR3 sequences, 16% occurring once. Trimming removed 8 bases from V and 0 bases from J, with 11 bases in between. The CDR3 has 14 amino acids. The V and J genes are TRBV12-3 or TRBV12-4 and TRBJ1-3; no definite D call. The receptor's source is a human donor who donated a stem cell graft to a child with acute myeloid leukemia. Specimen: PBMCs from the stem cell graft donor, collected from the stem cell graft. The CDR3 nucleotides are TGTGCCAGCGGAAGGGAGAGCTCTGGAAACACCATATATTTT. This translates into CASGRESSGNTIYF.